This T cell receptor (beta chain) was recorded in a study of CD8+ T cells in alopecia areata. In the study overall: At a dose of 5 to 10 mg twice daily, oral tofacitinib was given to treated patients. Affected scalp percentage set treated patients' severity scores.

Sequencing relied on a cDNA template that was reverse transcribed from extracted RNA. Here immunoSEQ multiplex PCR was the method, and the copy in TCRdb shows in-frame clones only, minus some. The table has hundreds of thousands of clones, roughly 50% seen once. The CDR3 has 14 residues. Germline V gene sequence: CDR1 SQVTM, CDR2 ANQGSEA. V lost 4 bases to trimming and J lost 0 bases, with 10 bases between them. The treatment: oral pan-JAK inhibitor, 5-10 mg twice daily. Cell sorting was applied to PBMCs, and CD4+ and CD8+ T cells were collected. This sequence originates from a human donor with alopecia areata. The sample in question was CD4+ T cells sorted from blood, obtained at week 24, from a patient treated with tofacitinib. The V call is TRBV29-1, the J call TRBJ1-5; D ambiguous. The DNA of the CDR3 is TGCAGCGTTGTTAAGGCGGGTAGCAATCAGCCCCAGCATTTT. Translated: CSVVKAGSNQPQHF.